This T cell receptor (beta chain) was identified during a study of shared clonotypes between healthy human individuals. Findings and caveats of the study: The study drew on few donors, limiting represented genetic and exposure-history diversity. Expectations were that clonotype sharing among donors would be affected by sequencing depth.

The study separated CD4+ cells into CD45RA+ naive and CD45RA-negative memory subsets. The repertoire was sequenced with immunoSEQ multiplex PCR; TCRdb's copy has only in-frame clones and lacks some. The sample includes some 1,600,000 clones, 95% to 99% of them seen just once. Details on this clone: Its antigen remains unknown.

Deletions cut 4 bases from V and 4 bases from J, with 5 bases between. Germline loops: CDR1 DFQATT, CDR2 SNEGSKA (reference sequence). The length of the CDR3 is 11 residues. The TCR was taken from a man aged 30 to 45 in good health. Sequencing used naive CD4+ T cells sorted from blood. The subset denotes: CD45RA+ positively selected. The rearrangement links TRBV20-1 to TRBJ2-1; D is undetermined. This CDR3 is CSATLYNEQFF. The CDR3 DNA reads as TGCAGTGCTACACTTTACAATGAGCAGTTCTTC.